These T cell receptor beta chains were read from a single sample in a study of memory CD4+ T cells and cytomegalovirus serostatus. Here immunoSEQ multiplex PCR was the method, and the copy in TCRdb shows in-frame clones only, minus some. The table lists about 41,000 clones, roughly 83% of them singletons. The sample comprised memory CD4+ T cells from blood. Receptors originate from an adult in good health and CMV-seronegative. CDR3s include the opening cysteine and the closing phenylalanine or tryptophan. The D gene is left open where the match is weak. Some rows mark clone size as missing; the rest say once, few, many or name a class of expanded clone.

v_call: TRBV6-1
cdr3_length: 14
d_call: -
clone_size: -
j_call: TRBJ1-1
cdr3_nt: TGTGCCAGCCTCAAAGACCGGTGGATCACTGAAGCTTTCTTT
cdr3_aa: CASLKDRWITEAFF

v_call: TRBV18
cdr3_length: 14
d_call: TRBD1
clone_size: once
j_call: TRBJ1-1
cdr3_nt: TGTGCCAGCTCACGGGGCAGGGGGATCACTGAAGCTTTCTTT
cdr3_aa: CASSRGRGITEAFF

v_call: TRBV7-2
cdr3_length: 15
d_call: -
clone_size: few
j_call: TRBJ1-2
cdr3_nt: TGTGCCAGCAGCTTGGGGACCGAAAGCCACTATGGCTACACCTTC
cdr3_aa: CASSLGTESHYGYTF

v_call: TRBV11-2
cdr3_length: 14
d_call: -
clone_size: -
j_call: TRBJ2-3
cdr3_nt: TGTGCCAGCAGTGTTAGACCACGCACAGATACGCAGTATTTT
cdr3_aa: CASSVRPRTDTQYF

v_call: TRBV5-1
cdr3_length: 15
d_call: TRBD1
clone_size: few
j_call: TRBJ1-6
cdr3_nt: TGCGCCAGCAGTTCACCCGGGACAGGGGATTCACCCCTCCACTTT
cdr3_aa: CASSSPGTGDSPLHF

v_call: TRBV5-1
cdr3_length: 16
d_call: -
clone_size: -
j_call: TRBJ1-1
cdr3_nt: TGCGCCAGCAGCTTGTCCCCGACAGGACTAAACACTGAAGCTTTCTTT
cdr3_aa: CASSLSPTGLNTEAFF

v_call: TRBV6-5
cdr3_length: 16
d_call: -
clone_size: once
j_call: TRBJ1-1
cdr3_nt: TGTGCCAGCAGTTACACCCCAGGGGCGGGGAACACTGAAGCTTTCTTT
cdr3_aa: CASSYTPGAGNTEAFF

v_call: TRBV30
cdr3_length: 13
d_call: -
clone_size: -
j_call: TRBJ2-3
cdr3_nt: TGTGCCTGGAACGGGGCGATCAGAGATACGCAGTATTTT
cdr3_aa: CAWNGAIRDTQYF

v_call: TRBV5-1
cdr3_length: 13
d_call: -
clone_size: -
j_call: TRBJ2-5
cdr3_nt: TGCGCCAGCAGACTTTGGGGTCAGGAGACCCAGTACTTC
cdr3_aa: CASRLWGQETQYF

v_call: TRBV19
cdr3_length: 15
d_call: -
clone_size: -
j_call: TRBJ1-2
cdr3_nt: TGTGCCAGTAGTATGTACAGGCTAGCTAACTATGGCTACACCTTC
cdr3_aa: CASSMYRLANYGYTF

v_call: TRBV5-8
cdr3_length: 14
d_call: -
clone_size: few
j_call: TRBJ2-3
cdr3_nt: TGTGCCAGCAGCTTGGACATCTACACAGATACGCAGTATTTT
cdr3_aa: CASSLDIYTDTQYF

v_call: TRBV5-5
cdr3_length: 14
d_call: -
clone_size: -
j_call: TRBJ2-3
cdr3_nt: TGTGCCAGCAGCTTCGCGGGTACCACAGATACGCAGTATTTT
cdr3_aa: CASSFAGTTDTQYF

v_call: TRBV15
cdr3_length: 13
d_call: TRBD2
clone_size: -
j_call: TRBJ2-1
cdr3_nt: TGTGCCACTGGGACTAAAAGCATCAATGAGCAGTTCTTC
cdr3_aa: CATGTKSINEQFF

v_call: TRBV6-4
cdr3_length: 14
d_call: -
clone_size: -
j_call: TRBJ1-2
cdr3_nt: TGTGCCAGCAGCGACGGGGCAGGGCGTTACGGCTACACCTTC
cdr3_aa: CASSDGAGRYGYTF

v_call: TRBV7-9
cdr3_length: 14
d_call: -
clone_size: -
j_call: TRBJ1-2
cdr3_nt: TGTGCCAGCAGCTTAGCGGGGAGGGAAAATGGCTACACCTTC
cdr3_aa: CASSLAGRENGYTF

v_call: TRBV5-4
cdr3_length: 15
d_call: TRBD2
clone_size: -
j_call: TRBJ2-1
cdr3_nt: TGTGCCAGCAGCTTGGTGCGGGGGACGGGGAATGAGCAGTTCTTC
cdr3_aa: CASSLVRGTGNEQFF

v_call: TRBV6-6
cdr3_length: 15
d_call: -
clone_size: -
j_call: TRBJ1-1
cdr3_nt: TGTGCCAGCACGTCCAGGGCCCTAATGAACACTGAAGCTTTCTTT
cdr3_aa: CASTSRALMNTEAFF

v_call: TRBV6-1
cdr3_length: 13
d_call: -
clone_size: -
j_call: TRBJ1-1
cdr3_nt: TGTGCCAGCAAAACAGACAAGAACACTGAAGCTTTCTTT
cdr3_aa: CASKTDKNTEAFF

v_call: TRBV2
cdr3_length: 14
d_call: -
clone_size: -
j_call: TRBJ2-7
cdr3_nt: TGTGCCAGCAGAACCCGACAGCTCTCCTACGAGCAGTACTTC
cdr3_aa: CASRTRQLSYEQYF

v_call: TRBV4-3
cdr3_length: 12
d_call: -
clone_size: -
j_call: TRBJ1-2
cdr3_nt: TGCGCCAGCAGCCAAGTCGACGGGCTCTACACCTTC
cdr3_aa: CASSQVDGLYTF

v_call: TRBV7-9
cdr3_length: 15
d_call: -
clone_size: -
j_call: TRBJ2-3
cdr3_nt: TGTGCCAGCAGCTTAAGCGTTAGGCGGGGAGATACGCAGTATTTT
cdr3_aa: CASSLSVRRGDTQYF

v_call: TRBV7-3
cdr3_length: 15
d_call: TRBD1
clone_size: once
j_call: TRBJ2-5
cdr3_nt: TGTGCCAGCAGCCCCTCAGGGGGCGCCTTTGAGACCCAGTACTTC
cdr3_aa: CASSPSGGAFETQYF

v_call: TRBV19
cdr3_length: 17
d_call: -
clone_size: -
j_call: TRBJ1-2
cdr3_nt: TGTGCCAGTAGTAATCCGCCGGGACATACGATAACTTATGGCTACACCTTC
cdr3_aa: CASSNPPGHTITYGYTF

v_call: TRBV29-1
cdr3_length: 13
d_call: -
clone_size: -
j_call: TRBJ2-1
cdr3_nt: TGCAGCTCCCGGCGGACCTCCTACAATGAGCAGTTCTTC
cdr3_aa: CSSRRTSYNEQFF

v_call: TRBV11-3
cdr3_length: 15
d_call: TRBD1
clone_size: -
j_call: TRBJ2-2
cdr3_nt: TGTGCCAGCAGCACCGGGACAGGAGACACCGGGGAGCTGTTTTTT
cdr3_aa: CASSTGTGDTGELFF

v_call: TRBV18
cdr3_length: 14
d_call: -
clone_size: -
j_call: TRBJ2-1
cdr3_nt: TGTGCCAGCTCACCGTTCGGTTCGGGCAATGAGCAGTTCTTC
cdr3_aa: CASSPFGSGNEQFF

v_call: TRBV7-6
cdr3_length: 14
d_call: -
clone_size: once
j_call: TRBJ1-5
cdr3_nt: TGTGCCAGCAGCCCAGACTTAGGCGATCAGCCCCAGCATTTT
cdr3_aa: CASSPDLGDQPQHF

v_call: TRBV4-2
cdr3_length: 18
d_call: TRBD2
clone_size: -
j_call: TRBJ2-2
cdr3_nt: TGTGCCAGCAGCCAACTTGGCGGGGGGTCCGCGGGTACCGGGGAGCTGTTTTTT
cdr3_aa: CASSQLGGGSAGTGELFF

v_call: TRBV7-9
cdr3_length: 13
d_call: -
clone_size: -
j_call: TRBJ1-5
cdr3_nt: TGTGCCAGCAGCAGGACTGTGGATCAGCCCCAGCATTTT
cdr3_aa: CASSRTVDQPQHF

v_call: TRBV30
cdr3_length: 13
d_call: -
clone_size: once
j_call: TRBJ2-6
cdr3_nt: TGTGCCTGGGCCCTCTCTGGGGCCAACGTCCTGACTTTC
cdr3_aa: CAWALSGANVLTF

v_call: TRBV4-2
cdr3_length: 15
d_call: TRBD2
clone_size: few
j_call: TRBJ2-5
cdr3_nt: TGTGCCAGCAGCCTTCTAGCGGGGCGGCAAGAGACCCAGTACTTC
cdr3_aa: CASSLLAGRQETQYF

v_call: TRBV25-1
cdr3_length: 16
d_call: -
clone_size: few
j_call: TRBJ1-1
cdr3_nt: TGTGCCAGCAGTGAACCGGCGGGCAGGGAAGTCACTGAAGCTTTCTTT
cdr3_aa: CASSEPAGREVTEAFF

v_call: TRBV7-8
cdr3_length: 12
d_call: -
clone_size: -
j_call: TRBJ2-5
cdr3_nt: TGTGCCAGCTCCCATGGGGGTGAGACCCAGTACTTC
cdr3_aa: CASSHGGETQYF

v_call: TRBV18
cdr3_length: 14
d_call: -
clone_size: -
j_call: TRBJ1-1
cdr3_nt: TGTGCCAGCTCACCACCTCCACTGAACACTGAAGCTTTCTTT
cdr3_aa: CASSPPPLNTEAFF

v_call: TRBV5-1
cdr3_length: 14
d_call: -
clone_size: -
j_call: TRBJ2-1
cdr3_nt: TGCGCCAGCAGCCCAGGAGCTGTTTTCAATGAGCAGTTCTTC
cdr3_aa: CASSPGAVFNEQFF

v_call: TRBV30
cdr3_length: 12
d_call: TRBD1
clone_size: -
j_call: TRBJ1-1
cdr3_nt: TGTGCCTGGGGACAGGGAAACACTGAAGCTTTCTTT
cdr3_aa: CAWGQGNTEAFF

v_call: TRBV6-6
cdr3_length: 14
d_call: -
clone_size: -
j_call: TRBJ1-5
cdr3_nt: TGTGCCAGCAAGAGGGCGGCAAGCAATCAGCCCCAGCATTTT
cdr3_aa: CASKRAASNQPQHF

v_call: TRBV7-2
cdr3_length: 12
d_call: -
clone_size: -
j_call: TRBJ1-1
cdr3_nt: TGTGCCAGCAGCACCCGCGGGTCCTCGGCTTTCTTT
cdr3_aa: CASSTRGSSAFF

v_call: TRBV30
cdr3_length: 14
d_call: -
clone_size: -
j_call: TRBJ1-1
cdr3_nt: TGTGCCTGGAGTTTGACCGCGATGAACACTGAAGCTTTCTTT
cdr3_aa: CAWSLTAMNTEAFF